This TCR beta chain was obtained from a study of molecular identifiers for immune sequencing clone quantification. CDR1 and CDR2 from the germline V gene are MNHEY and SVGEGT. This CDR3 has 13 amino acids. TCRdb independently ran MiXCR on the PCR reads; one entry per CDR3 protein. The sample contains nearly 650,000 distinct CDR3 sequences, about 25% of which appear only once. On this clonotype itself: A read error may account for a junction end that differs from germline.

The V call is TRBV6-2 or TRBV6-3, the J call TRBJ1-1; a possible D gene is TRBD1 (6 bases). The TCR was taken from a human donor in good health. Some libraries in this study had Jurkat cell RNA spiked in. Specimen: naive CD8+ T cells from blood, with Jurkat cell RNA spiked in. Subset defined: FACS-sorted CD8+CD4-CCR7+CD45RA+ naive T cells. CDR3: CAGTGGMNTEALF. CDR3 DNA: TGTGCCGGCACCGGGGGCATGAACACTGAAGCTTTATTT.